This T cell receptor (beta chain) was recovered during a study of cytomegalovirus exposure and HLA in healthy donors. The study's findings and limits: In a later analysis, V- and J-gene trimming of beta chains associated with a DCLRE1C missense variant, replicated independently.

The study ran its PCR with 60 Vbeta and 13 Jbeta primers. Data came from immunoSEQ multiplex PCR; TCRdb stores just in-frame clones and leaves some out. Altogether 150,000 to 250,000 clones are present, approximately 78% being singletons, with the ten largest covering approximately 6.5%. The CDR3 loop spans 15 amino acids. Germline CDR1 is GTSNPN and CDR2 is SVGIG (reference sequence). Trimming cost V 0 bases and J 0 bases, with 8 bases left between them. As for this clone: Its matching antigen is unknown.

The receptor was isolated from a woman aged 50 to 60 in good health and CMV-seropositive. The V call is TRBV30, the J call TRBJ1-4; no clear D gene. Sequencing was performed on PBMCs. CDR3 residues: CAWSVPRATNEKLFF. The CDR3, as DNA: TGTGCCTGGAGTGTGCCGAGGGCAACTAATGAAAAACTGTTTTTT.